This TCR beta chain is drawn from a study of blood T cell repertoires in COVID-19 (dated by TCRdb to about 2020). The study in broad terms: Samples from collaborators originated in the United States, Italy and Spain and spanned both the acute and convalescent phases of COVID-19. The material from the prospective study consisted of cDNA or gDNA derived from T cells, B-cell-depleted T cells, or PBMCs. Subjects who had been exposed to COVID-19, were actively infected with it, or had recovered from it provided the deeply sampled blood TCRbeta repertoires that made up the dataset. The repertoires were released in a freely available public database meant as a resource for research on the immune response to SARS-CoV-2. Samples came from the ongoing ImmuneRACE study (first 160 participants) plus 1,254 subjects from 6 global collaborators. Nearly every sample came with metadata listing a de-identified subject ID, COVID-19 status, age in years and sex. Where available, HLA class I and class II types were obtained from metadata supplied by the sample provider rather than from assay-based typing.

About this clone itself: Its antigen is currently not known. No much larger clone is present one base from it, and per-base qualities are unavailable.

TCRbeta CDR3 regions were amplified from genomic DNA by means of the immunoSEQ Assay, a bias-controlled multiplex PCR. For the original study's pipeline: Within the assay, amplification of reference gene primers was used to estimate how many nucleated cells each sample contained. To quantify the absolute abundance of each unique TCRbeta CDR3 rearrangement, sequence reads were collapsed and filtered. For each sample, productive Simpson clonality was calculated as the square root of Simpson's diversity index over productive rearrangements. TCRdb stores this immuneACCESS table with in-frame sequences only. Part of the clones is absent; in the studies checked, under half of the shortfall reflects unresolved V genes, and no reason is known for the rest. That table supplies the V and J calls and clone size; D and trimming were determined from the DNA. This sample comprises about 97,000 clones, 85% of them detected only once. The top ten hold more than 1.5% of the sample.

Whole blood was collected in K2EDTA tubes by collaborating institutions according to the institutions' own protocols. For TCRbeta analysis, collaborator samples were shipped as frozen whole blood, as isolated PBMCs, or as DNA extracted from either sample type. V is pruned by 6 bases and J by 3 bases, leaving 5 bases of the junction without a gene match. The CDR3 spans 14 residues, from the cysteine through the phenylalanine. This entry keeps only the CDR3 DNA: 42 bases, framed from base 1. Looking up the germline V gene yields CDR1 KGHSH and CDR2 LQKENI. What the study reported, not specific to this receptor: The quantity of clinical and demographic metadata differed by source and by participant and was supplied without curation.

This sequence was found in a woman in her 70s with active or convalescent COVID-19. This sequence uses TRBV18 and TRBJ2-7; 10 middle bases align to TRBD2. Specimen: peripheral blood. The CDR3 corresponds to CASSPGLADYEQYF. The DNA sequence reads TGTGCCAGCTCCCCCGGACTAGCGGACTACGAGCAGTACTTC. When the CDR3 is completed using the reference TRBV18 and TRBJ2-7 genes on either side, the full variable domain is NAGVMQNPRHLVRRRGQEARLRCSPMKGHSHVYWYRQLPEEGLKFMVYLQKENIIDESGMPKERFSAEFPKEGPSILRIQQVVRGDSAAYFCASSPGLADYEQYFGPGTRLTVT.